The clone carrying this T cell receptor (beta chain) was seen more than once but under ten times. Its antigen remains unknown. Clones were read by immunoSEQ multiplex PCR, and TCRdb kept only the in-frame ones, dropping some. The sample records about 51,000 clones, roughly 80% being singletons. The sample comes from a study of PD-1 blockade in mismatch repair-deficient tumors. General observations from the study: After pembrolizumab, tumor-resident clones rose rapidly, then generally contracted before radiologic responses.

The V gene's germline CDR1 is SGHNT and CDR2 YYREEE (reference sequence). This CDR3 is 12 amino acids long. Between the trimmed V and J ends, which lost 2 bases and 6 bases, there was a span of 7 bases. Every patient had mismatch repair deficiency by PCR or immunohistochemistry. TCRs were sequenced from three patients responding to pembrolizumab. This TCR was recovered from an adult with mismatch repair-deficient cancer. The genes are TRBV5-4 and TRBJ2-3, with D hard to call. The sample was peripheral blood, taken about 4.5 months after starting pembrolizumab. This chain's CDR3 is CASSFMADTQYF. The DNA for the CDR3 is TGTGCCAGCAGCTTTATGGCGGATACGCAGTATTTT.